These 19 T cell receptor beta chains were sequenced from one sample in a study of T-cell memory formation after mild COVID-19. MiXCR, run by TCRdb on the 5' RACE reads, gives a single entry per CDR3 protein. The profile covers tens of thousands of distinct CDR3 sequences, with 9.5% to 12% appearing a single time and approximately 28% taken by the ten largest. Material for sequencing was PBMCs or a T cell subset sorted from them (not recorded which). Every receptor here comes from a man younger than 35 who had mild COVID-19 (a few samples of this study predate the infection). Cell type and time point are not known.

Many counts were recorded for this clonotype. The chain links TRBV5-1 to TRBJ2-3; D remains ambiguous. Trimming took off 0 bases at V and 2 bases at J, with 7 bases between the two ends. Germline V gives CDR1 SGHRS, CDR2 YFSETQ. CDR3 length equals 14 residues. CDR3 protein: CASSLVGPTDTQYF. The DNA of the CDR3 is TGCGCCAGCAGCTTGGTCGGGCCCACAGATACGCAGTATTTT.

In its sample, this clonotype ranks as medium-sized. This chain connects TRBV20-1 to TRBJ2-7; TRBD2 matches 7 bases. Trimming at V came to 3 bases and at J to 0 bases, leaving 5 bases not matched to a gene. Germline V gene lookup returns CDR1 DFQATT and CDR2 SNEGSKA (reference sequence). The CDR3 is 14 residues long. DNA of the CDR3: TGCAGTGCTAGGTCGAGCGGGGACTCCTACGAGCAGTACTTC. Its translation: CSARSSGDSYEQYF.

This clonotype came up a few times. The chain couples TRBV10-1 to TRBJ1-1; TRBD1 is a possible D gene (6 bases). The CDR3 consists of 13 residues. Germline V CDR1 and CDR2: WNHNN, SYGVQD (reference sequence). Between the trimmed V and J ends, which lost 6 bases and 4 bases, there was a span of 12 bases. CDR3 residues: CASRAGAATEAFF. CDR3 DNA sequence: TGCGCCAGCAGGGCAGGGGCGGCCACTGAAGCTTTCTTT.

This clonotype was picked up many times. The chain uses TRBV7-9 and TRBJ2-7; 7 nucleotides match TRBD1. There are 14 residues in the CDR3. CDR1 is SEHNR, CDR2 FQNEAQ, per germline (reference sequence). J was trimmed by 2 bases and V by 5 bases; bases with no gene match: 6. CDR3 nucleotide sequence: TGTGCCAGCAGCCTCACAGGGGTGCCCTACGAGCAGTACTTC. Protein: CASSLTGVPYEQYF.

This clonotype was found many times. The chain has TRBV4-2 and TRBJ2-1, with 12 bases aligning to TRBD2. CDR3 size: 17 residues. CDR1 LGHNA and CDR2 YNFKEQ come from the germline V gene. V shed 3 bases, J shed 3 bases, and the junction held 6 bases outside the gene matches. The CDR3 is CASSHARTSGDYNEQFF. The CDR3 DNA reads as TGTGCCAGCAGCCACGCTAGGACTAGCGGGGACTACAATGAGCAGTTCTTC.

This clonotype was observed many times. This chain uses TRBV7-3 with TRBJ2-3; no clear D. The germline gives CDR1 SGHTA, CDR2 FQGTGA. The CDR3 has 13 amino acids. The ends were cut back, 2 bases at V and 4 bases at J, with 7 bases in the middle. Here the CDR3 DNA reads TGTGCCAGCAGCTTAGACCACGCAGATACGCAGTATTTT. Translated, it gives CASSLDHADTQYF.

For this clonotype: The DNA is left out, because the CDR3 cannot be placed on it with certainty; the CDR3 is given as TCRdb lists it. V usage is TRBV14 and J usage is TRBJ2-2. CDR1 and CDR2 from the germline V gene are SGHDN and FVKESK. The CDR3 totals 12 residues, both ends included. The CDR3 protein is CASSQDEELFFF.

This clonotype was detected many times. The chain recombines TRBV24-1 with TRBJ2-5; tentative D call: TRBD2 (5 bases). Germline CDR1 and CDR2: KGHDR and SFDVKD. The CDR3 runs 15 residues. With 3 bases removed from V and 2 bases from J, the gap between germline ends came to 12 bases. Written as DNA, the CDR3 is TGTGCCACCAGTGATCCCACGGGGATACAAGAGACCCAGTACTTC. It encodes CATSDPTGIQETQYF.

There are a few counts of this clonotype. This chain connects TRBV18 to TRBJ2-7, with TRBD1 matching 7 bases. The CDR3 consists of 14 residues. V lost 3 bases to trimming and J lost 2 bases; unmatched junction nucleotides: 4. CDR1 KGHSH and CDR2 LQKENI come from the germline V gene. The chain's CDR3 is CASSPATGPYEQYV. As DNA, the CDR3 is TGTGCCAGCTCACCTGCGACAGGGCCCTACGAGCAGTACGTC.

This clonotype was seen a handful of times. V is TRBV6-6 and J is TRBJ2-4; 12 bases are shared with TRBD2. Trimming at V came to 6 bases and at J to 6 bases, leaving 9 bases not matched to a gene. The CDR3 is 16 residues long. Germline CDR1 is MNHNY and CDR2 is SVGAGI (reference sequence). The CDR3 nucleotides read TGTGCCAGCAGCCCCAGACTAGCGGGGGAGGGAAACATTCAGTACTTC. Protein product: CASSPRLAGEGNIQYF.

By share, this clonotype ranks as large. The chain couples TRBV5-1 to TRBJ2-1, with D unclear. The CDR3 is 15 amino acids. Trimming removed 0 bases at V and 5 bases at J, with 12 bases between. From germline, CDR1 is SGHRS and CDR2 YFSETQ. The CDR3 DNA reads TGCGCCAGCAGCTTGGACGAGCCTACCGACAATGAGCAGTTCTTC. It is translated as CASSLDEPTDNEQFF.

The gene calls are TRBV5-1 and TRBJ1-2; D gene ambiguous. The germline V gene encodes CDR1 SGHRS and CDR2 YFSETQ. Trimming took off 0 bases at V and 3 bases at J, with 6 bases between the two ends. The CDR3 runs 13 residues. Here the CDR3 reads CASSLADDYGYTF. The CDR3 bases are TGCGCCAGCAGCTTGGCGGATGACTATGGCTACACCTTC. Full variable domain (remainder filled in from reference TRBV5-1 and TRBJ1-2): KAGVTQTPRYLIKTRGQQVTLSCSPISGHRSVSWYQQTPGQGLQFLFEYFSETQRNKGNFPGRFSGRQFSNSRSEMNVSTLELGDSALYLCASSLADDYGYTFGSGTRLTVV.

This rearrangement joins TRBV7-2 to TRBJ1-6, with D maybe TRBD1 (5 bases). The CDR3 runs to 15 residues. The V gene's germline CDR1 is SGHTA and CDR2 FQGNSA. V was shortened by 1 base and J by 15 bases, with 19 bases between the two germline ends. For the CDR3, the DNA is TGTGCCAGCAGCTTAGAAAATTCACCGGGGACGAGCCTCCACTTT. It is translated as CASSLENSPGTSLHF.

This clonotype was seen repeatedly, ten times or more. This sequence joins TRBV7-9 and TRBJ2-1, with TRBD2 matching over 15 bases. The V gene end was trimmed by 4 bases and the J gene end by 3 bases; junction bases not matched to a gene: 4. The CDR3 has 17 amino acids. Germline CDR1 is SEHNR and CDR2 is FQNEAQ (reference sequence). The CDR3, as DNA: TGTGCCAGCAGCTCCGGACTAGCGGGGGGGCACTACAATGAGCAGTTCTTC. Protein: CASSSGLAGGHYNEQFF. Looking up the rest from reference TRBV7-9 and TRBJ2-1 gives the full variable domain: DTGVSQNPRHKITKRGQNVTFRCDPISEHNRLYWYRQTLGQGPEFLTYFQNEAQLEKSRLLSDRFSAERPKGSFSTLEIQRTEQGDSAMYLCASSSGLAGGHYNEQFFGPGTRLTVL.

This clonotype was seen ten or more times. The chain has TRBV3-1 and TRBJ1-4, with 7 bases lining up with TRBD1. The CDR3 loop spans 14 amino acids. V lost 3 bases to trimming and J lost 8 bases; unmatched junction nucleotides: 6. Looked up from germline, CDR1 is LGHDT and CDR2 is YNNKEL (reference sequence). For the CDR3, the DNA is TGTGCCAGCAGCCATCGCAGGGGGGAGGAAAAACTGTTTTTT. Encoded protein: CASSHRRGEEKLFF.

This clonotype came up many times. The chain combines TRBV20-1 with TRBJ2-1; TRBD1 matches 11 bases. J was trimmed by 6 bases and V by 5 bases; bases with no gene match: 12. Looked up from germline, CDR1 is DFQATT and CDR2 is SNEGSKA (reference sequence). This CDR3 has 16 amino acids. As DNA, the CDR3 is TGCAGTGCTTCCAAGAGGGGACAGGGGGTTAGCAATGAGCAGTTCTTC. It encodes CSASKRGQGVSNEQFF.

This clonotype was recorded at least ten times. This chain connects TRBV6-1 to TRBJ2-5; 8 positions match TRBD2. CDR1 MNHNS and CDR2 SASEGT come from the germline V gene. Unmatched junction bases numbered 6, after V lost 6 bases and J lost 0 bases. There are 15 residues in the CDR3. CDR3 DNA: TGTGCCAGCAGGACTAGCGCCTCGTACCAAGAGACCCAGTACTTC. Its translation is CASRTSASYQETQYF.

This clonotype was seen many times. The rearrangement uses TRBV5-1 and TRBJ2-3; 9 bases agree with TRBD1. CDR1 is SGHRS and CDR2 is YFSETQ in the germline V gene. Trimming at V came to 4 bases and at J to 3 bases, leaving 6 bases not matched to a gene. The CDR3 is made up of 15 amino acids. In nucleotides, the CDR3 is TGCGCCAGCAGCGGGGACAGGGTTAGAACAGATACGCAGTATTTT. It specifies CASSGDRVRTDTQYF.

This clonotype was observed at least ten times. This chain uses TRBV12-3 or TRBV12-4 with TRBJ1-5; D may be TRBD1 (5 bases). The CDR3 runs to 13 residues. Trimming shortened V by 5 bases and J by 6 bases, and 11 bases separated the two germline ends. This CDR3 is CASSGSGSQPQHF. CDR3 DNA: TGTGCCAGCAGTGGATCAGGGAGTCAGCCCCAGCATTTT.